This TCR beta chain was identified in a study of T cell responses to AZD1222 COVID-19 vaccine. Across the whole study: Doses given second, at about 4 or about 12 weeks, were pooled.

Data came from immunoSEQ multiplex PCR; TCRdb stores just in-frame clones and leaves some out. The table shows 150,000 or so clones, with about 89% occurring only once. About this clone: Its antigen is undetermined.

Study results and limitations: Vaccination with two AZD1222 doses was followed by a rise in Spike-specific TCR breadth and depth. Clonal diversity was possibly underestimated, and the donors were mostly white British, with more females.

This CDR3 has 15 amino acids. CDR1 and CDR2 (germline): MDHEN, SYDVKM. V was pared by 6 bases and J by 3 bases, with 9 bases of the junction left unmatched. The chain has TRBV28 and TRBJ2-7; 9 nucleotides align to TRBD2. The sample here was peripheral blood, taken on day 0 of AZD1222 vaccination. The TCR sequence derives from an adult in good health. In DNA form, the CDR3 reads TGTGCCAGCAGGCGCACAGCGGGGGGAAACTACGAGCAGTACTTC. It encodes CASRRTAGGNYEQYF.